This TCR beta chain was sequenced in a study of cytomegalovirus exposure and HLA in healthy donors (TCRdb year 2017). For the study in its entirety: An earlier analysis of several hundred of the donors reported about 250 Gb of sequence data and 117 million unique TCR beta sequences from some 180 million T cells. An early release that covered roughly 600 HLA-typed donors contained approximately 300 gigabases of sequencing data and approximately 85 million unique TCR sequences. To study patterns of TCR occurrence, a later analysis re-analyzed previously published TCR beta repertoires from around 700 donors and added high-resolution HLA genotyping. Four or five DR-DQ haplotypes were handled as single units for association and clustering, since linkage in the cohort was strong. All discovery cohort repertoires had been generated on a single sequencing platform. To predict cytomegalovirus infection status, the study combined high-throughput TCR immunosequencing, statistical association of individual TCRs with disease status, and machine learning. HLA typing covered class I and class II loci at four-digit resolution. A later genetic analysis used genome-wide SNP genotypes for about 60% of the 666 donors, treating that subset as a discovery cohort. The number of donors typed differed by locus, with about 629-630 for A, B, C, DRB1 and DQB1, roughly 520 for DQA1, 606 for DPA1, and approximately 470 for DPB1. The study profiled the T cell repertoires of about 640 subjects by immunosequencing and related them to cytomegalovirus serostatus. Besides the first cohort of roughly 660 subjects, a separate validation cohort made up of 120 or so different subjects was used. Rather than using new phenotypic data, the later analysis identified candidate immune exposures from TCR beta sequences and from how often those sequences occurred across donors. Among around 400 genotyped donors of the cohort, an average of about 240,000 unique TCR beta nucleotide sequences was sequenced per donor, of which 15% to 20% were non-productive. Among the roughly 400 genotyped donors, under 90% belonged to the genetic ancestry cluster associated with self-reported Caucasian donors. The aim of the study was to test whether cataloging public T cell receptors could identify signatures of past pathogen exposure. Donor age, sex, ethnicity and CMV serostatus were collected together with the repertoire data. To decide whether each TCR beta V gene segment behaved as functional or pseudogenic, an earlier analysis of some 600 of the donors relied on high-throughput TCR beta sequencing. Overall results and qualifications from the work: While some public TCRs were present in many individuals, most TCR sequences turned up only very rarely across donors. According to a later genetic analysis, donors in an Asian-associated ancestry cluster had fewer N-insertions in productive TCRs than the approximately 700-donor mean. Correlated functional status among segregating V segments might be attributable to linkage disequilibrium, but an unknown experimental factor could not be ruled out. In both the original and validation cohorts, the classifier was reported to diagnose cytomegalovirus status with high specificity and sensitivity. This cohort had only TCR beta chains sequenced, and the lack of alpha or paired-chain data limited which features could be detected. Because HLA typing was missing for some donors at each locus, association tests included only the typed subset. Roughly uniform sequencing depth across donors was assumed in presence/absence analyses, although this assumption may not hold. A further reported finding was that TCR beta sequences accurately predicted the HLA-A and HLA-B alleles for most subjects in the first cohort. The study listed 164 TCR beta chains as associated with cytomegalovirus. It was suggested by the authors that the approach could potentially be generalized to other disease states and immunological phenotypes. Several of the top co-occurrence clusters appeared to be linked to parvovirus B19, influenza, CMV and Epstein-Barr virus, according to a later analysis. The sequencing pipeline was judged likely to have produced a cluster of highly shared sequence variants as a technical artifact. In a later analysis, HLA-associated TCR beta chains were found to be more clonally expanded and to have lower generation probabilities than equally common non-associated chains. Immune exposure information for the cohort was limited to CMV serostatus. When HLA alleles, especially DR and DQ, strongly co-occurred, attributing TCR associations to individual alleles was difficult. Most CMV-associated TCR beta chains appeared to be HLA-restricted in a later analysis, and the HLA associations seemed to be driven largely by CMV exposure. In a later analysis, more than 15,000 TCR beta sequences were associated with specific HLA alleles at a false discovery rate of 0.05. In an earlier analysis of 587 of the donors, most TCR beta V segments appeared in productive rearrangements about 87% or about 30% of the time, broadly matching IMGT annotations. According to a later analysis, TCR association rates differed among HLA loci, with DRB1 alleles showing the most associated TCRs and HLA-C alleles showing the fewest. An association between a missense DCLRE1C variant and V-gene and J-gene trimming of TCR beta chains was found in a later genetic analysis and replicated in an independent cohort. Some IMGT-functional V segments, including TRBV6-2 and TRBV6-3, could not be distinguished by the 87-base-pair reads and were therefore excluded. The earlier analysis of 587 of the donors excluded roughly 17 rarely observed V segments, including chromosome 9 orphons, because counts were too low. Three of the identified cytomegalovirus-associated TCR beta chains were confirmed in vitro to be specific for cytomegalovirus antigens.

The cohort consisted of 670 or so healthy bone marrow donors. Cohort members were all nominally healthy when sampled, although unrecorded immune exposures were likely present. The donor was CMV seronegative and was included in the group of about 400 seronegative cohort members. A peripheral blood sample was provided by each donor, and peripheral blood mononuclear cells were used for TCR beta sequencing. The Qiagen DNeasy Blood Extraction Kit was used to extract genomic DNA from the blood cell samples. From the cysteine up to the phenylalanine, the CDR3 has a length of 15 residues. Left in the record is the CDR3 DNA by itself, 45 bases read in frame from the first base. Taken from the germline V gene, the CDR1 and CDR2 loops are SGHTA and FQGTGA. The V end loses 0 bases and the J end loses 1 base, and a stretch of 8 bases separates them. Worth noting for this clone: Its antigen is unknown. Base qualities are missing; no much larger clone stands one base away.

The library relied on the immunoSEQ multiplex PCR assay. For the multiplex PCR, a mixture combining 60 forward primers for TCR Vbeta segments and 13 reverse primers for TCR Jbeta segments was used. Amplification of the CDR3 region of rearranged TCR beta genes was performed with a multiplex PCR assay on genomic DNA. Amplified TCR beta libraries were sequenced as 87-base-pair reads on the Illumina HiSeq System. In the source study's methods: A later analysis tallied around 87 million unique TCR beta chains across the 660 or so repertoires, and some 10 million of those chains were shared by two or more donors. Raw reads were error-corrected and collapsed into unique sequences by a nearest-neighbor algorithm in which closely related sequences were merged to remove PCR and sequencing errors. CDR3 sequences were aligned to IMGT reference sequences to assign V, D and J gene segments. For a sequence to be retained, a match of at least six nucleotides was required to both a V gene segment and a J gene segment. Rearrangements were called productive when the CDR3 lacked stop codons and stayed in frame with V and J; all others were non-productive. Following IMGT convention, CDR3 was defined as the stretch from the second conserved V-encoded cysteine up to the conserved J-encoded phenylalanine. Sequences without an unambiguous match to a single V gene segment were excluded from the earlier analysis of 500 to 700 of the donors. An earlier analysis of approximately 590 of the donors classified V segments as functional when productive rearrangements were above 56.7% and as segregating when the standard deviation between donors was above 5%. A statistical classification framework was built to diagnose cytomegalovirus status from the catalog of TCR beta chain sequences. V and J gene assignment, in a later analysis, came from comparing TCR nucleotide sequences with IMGT/GENE-DB human TR gene sequences. In a later analysis, CDR3 sequences and most-parsimonious VDJ recombination scenarios were assigned using the TCRdist pipeline. In a later analysis, each TCR beta chain was defined by its CDR3 amino acid sequence together with its V-gene family, and reads without a unique V-gene family were excluded. As a way to deal with suspected cross-contamination and a sequencing artifact, a later analysis dropped more than 500 nucleotide sequences that were highly shared and had low generation probability. For each public chain, a later analysis derived a clonal expansion index from normalized ranks of inferred template counts within each repertoire. In a later analysis, generation probabilities were computed with a VDJ recombination model fitted to out-of-frame rearrangements, and the resulting probabilities were checked against IGoR. In a later analysis, TCR-TCR, TCR-HLA and TCR-CMV co-occurrence was scored with hypergeometric tests, and a repertoire-size bias correction was applied to TCR pairs. A later analysis estimated false discovery rates by permuting HLA or CMV assignments 20 times. In a later analysis, co-occurring TCRs were grouped using DBSCAN, and TCRdist sequence similarity was added for clustering within HLA-allele-positive subsets. Repertoires with fewer than 30,000 or more than 120,000 public chains, plus five repertoires with anomalous nucleotide sharing, were excluded from co-occurrence clustering. Entries here come from immuneACCESS through TCRdb and include only in-frame sequences with V and J called. Some clones fail to appear in such tables; in the studies checked, an unresolved V gene covers under half of the shortfall, and the cause of the remainder is unknown. The V and J calls and clone size come from that table; D and trimming were worked out from the DNA. For this sample the table gives hundreds of thousands of clones, of which about 66% were detected only once. The ten largest account for over 2% of the sample.

This TCR came from a female donor in good health and CMV-seronegative. The sequenced sample consisted of PBMCs. The chain employs TRBV7-3 and TRBJ2-3; perhaps TRBD2 is the D gene, with 6 bases matching. The nucleotide sequence reads TGTGCCAGCAGCTTAACTAGCGGAGGCACAGATACGCAGTATTTT. This yields the protein CASSLTSGGTDTQYF.